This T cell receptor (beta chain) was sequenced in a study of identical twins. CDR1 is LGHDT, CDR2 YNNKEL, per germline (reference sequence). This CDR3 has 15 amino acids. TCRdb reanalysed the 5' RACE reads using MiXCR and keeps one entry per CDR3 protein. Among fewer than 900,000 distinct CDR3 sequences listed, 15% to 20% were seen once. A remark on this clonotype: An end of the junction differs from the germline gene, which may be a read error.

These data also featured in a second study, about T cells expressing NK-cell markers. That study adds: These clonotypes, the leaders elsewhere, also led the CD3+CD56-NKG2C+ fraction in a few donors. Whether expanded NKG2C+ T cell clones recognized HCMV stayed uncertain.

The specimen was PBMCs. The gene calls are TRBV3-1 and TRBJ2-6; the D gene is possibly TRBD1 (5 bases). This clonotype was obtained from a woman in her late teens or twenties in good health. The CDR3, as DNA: TGTGCCGCAGGGCGGTCGAGCTCTGGGGCCAACGTTCTGACTTTC. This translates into CAAGRSSSGANVLTF.